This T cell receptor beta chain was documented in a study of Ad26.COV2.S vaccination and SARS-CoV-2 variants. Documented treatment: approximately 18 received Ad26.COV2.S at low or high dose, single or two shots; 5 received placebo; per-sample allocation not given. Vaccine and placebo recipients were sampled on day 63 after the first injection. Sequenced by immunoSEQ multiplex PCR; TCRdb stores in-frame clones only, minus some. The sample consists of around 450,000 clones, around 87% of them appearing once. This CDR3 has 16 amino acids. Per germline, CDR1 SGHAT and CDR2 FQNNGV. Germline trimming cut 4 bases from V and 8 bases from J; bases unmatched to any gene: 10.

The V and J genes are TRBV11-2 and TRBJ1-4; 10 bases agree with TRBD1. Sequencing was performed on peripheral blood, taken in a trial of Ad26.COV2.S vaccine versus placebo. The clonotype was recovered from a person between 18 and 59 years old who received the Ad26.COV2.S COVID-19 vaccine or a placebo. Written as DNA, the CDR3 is TGTGCCAGCAGCTACGCCAAGGGGACAGGGGAGGAAAAACTGTTTTTT. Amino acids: CASSYAKGTGEEKLFF.